This TCR beta chain was found in a study of T cell repertoires in cytomegalovirus infection. On the study more broadly: CMV epitopes used comprised recently identified HLA-C-restricted ones and well-studied HLA-B-restricted ones. It was the public TCR beta signatures that indicated both CMV infection and matching HLA type.

Study-level points and caveats: Within the response measured ex vivo, HLA-C-restricted CMV-specific TCR beta clonotypes were dominant.

To note about this clonotype: Antigen: not known.

The V end lost 2 bases, the J end lost 8 bases, and 11 bases lay between the germline ends. The CDR3 runs to 13 residues. Germline CDR1 reads SGHRS; CDR2 reads YFSETQ. Each CDR3 protein gets one entry after TCRdb re-called the reads with MiXCR. The sample holds about 500,000 distinct CDR3 sequences, roughly a third seen once. This chain uses TRBV5-1 with TRBJ2-4; D possibly matches TRBD1 or TRBD2 (5 bases each). The specimen was cultured PBMCs, collected from culture after CMV antigen stimulation. The TCR was taken from a human donor in good health (CMV status not recorded). Some clones in this sample may be carry-over from other donors' samples. CDR3 DNA: TGCGCCAGCAGCTTAGGGACCTTAGACATTCAGTACTTC. It codes for CASSLGTLDIQYF.